This passage covers 9 T cell receptor beta chains from one sample sequenced in a study of blood T cell repertoires in COVID-19. The method was immunoSEQ multiplex PCR; TCRdb's version includes in-frame clones alone and lacks a portion of them. The repertoire holds 100,000 to 150,000 clones, with more than 60% as singletons. What was sequenced was peripheral blood. The origin of the receptors is a woman in her 70s with acute or convalescent COVID-19.

CDR3 bases: TGTGCCAATAGTCCGGGACAGGGAGGGAATGAGCAGTTCTTC. Translated: CANSPGQGGNEQFF. The chain is built from TRBV6-5 and TRBJ2-1; 9 bases map to TRBD1. The V gene end was trimmed by 10 bases and the J gene end by 7 bases; junction bases not matched to a gene: 11. This CDR3 contains 14 residues. The V gene's germline CDR1 is MNHEY and CDR2 SVGAGI.

V gene TRBV2 combines with J gene TRBJ1-4; TRBD1 is a possible D gene (5 bases). The V gene's germline CDR1 is SNHLY and CDR2 FYNNEI. The germline V and J ends were trimmed by 6 bases and 7 bases, with 15 bases remaining between them. CDR3 size: 14 residues. The CDR3 nucleotides read TGTGCCAGCAGAGAAAGGGGAGGCGGTGAAAAACTGTTTTTT. Amino acids: CASRERGGGEKLFF.

This clone was picked up a small number of times. The chain is built from TRBV19 and TRBJ1-3; 7 bases line up with TRBD1. This CDR3 region has 17 residues. Germline lookup yields CDR1 LNHDA and CDR2 SQIVND (reference sequence). Germline trimming cut 5 bases from V and 4 bases from J; bases unmatched to any gene: 14. Here the CDR3 DNA reads TGTGCCAGTAGTTTCCTGATGACAGGGACAGCCGGAAACACCATATATTTT. Its translation is CASSFLMTGTAGNTIYF.

The gene calls are TRBV2 and TRBJ1-5, with TRBD1 matching 10 bases. Germline assignment: CDR1 SNHLY and CDR2 FYNNEI. This CDR3 comprises 13 residues. Losses at the gene ends were 6 bases for V and 6 bases for J; bases not matched to a gene: 2. CDR3 amino acids: CASRGQGGQPQHF. In DNA, the CDR3 is TGTGCCAGCAGAGGACAGGGGGGTCAGCCCCAGCATTTT.

The chain employs TRBV18 and TRBJ2-7, with D maybe TRBD2 (6 bases). The CDR3 spans 14 residues. CDR1 is KGHSH and CDR2 is LQKENI in the germline V gene. V lost 3 bases and J lost 3, with 12 bases in between. In DNA, the CDR3 is TGTGCCAGCTCACCGGGGGGACCACTCTACGAGCAGTACTTC. Amino acid sequence: CASSPGGPLYEQYF.

The rearrangement links TRBV19 to TRBJ1-1; D may be TRBD1 (5 bases). Trimming took off 5 bases at V and 10 bases at J, with 17 bases between the two ends. The CDR3 consists of 13 residues. Germline V lookup: CDR1 LNHDA, CDR2 SQIVND (reference sequence). The CDR3 sequence is CASSQTGLLGAFF. The CDR3 region has the DNA TGTGCCAGTAGTCAAACAGGCCTCCTGGGAGCTTTCTTT.

J is TRBJ2-2 and V is TRBV2; 7 bases are a match to TRBD1. There are 14 residues in the CDR3. Looked up from germline, CDR1 is SNHLY and CDR2 is FYNNEI. The V and J ends lost 10 bases and 4 bases, in that order; junction bases with no gene match: 9. The CDR3 region has the DNA TGTGCCACTTTCCGACAGGGTGGCACCGGGGAGCTGTTTTTT. Translating it yields CATFRQGGTGELFF.

There are many counts of this clone. The J gene is TRBJ1-2, the V gene TRBV6-5; D is undetermined. Trimming shortened V by 7 bases and J by 0 bases, and 15 bases separated the two germline ends. This CDR3 is built from 15 residues. Germline V lookup: CDR1 MNHEY, CDR2 SVGAGI. The CDR3 reads CASTQTFTSNYGYTF. CDR3 DNA: TGTGCCAGCACCCAGACATTCACTTCTAACTATGGCTACACCTTC.

The chain links TRBV7-2 to TRBJ2-5, with TRBD1 identical over 10 bases. The CDR3 spans 17 residues. V trimming: 5 bases; J trimming: 0 bases; junction bases outside the gene matches: 9. In germline, CDR1 is SGHTA, CDR2 FQGNSA. CDR3 region: CASSPRGTGAYQETQYF. Here the CDR3 DNA reads TGTGCCAGCAGCCCGCGGGGGACAGGGGCCTACCAAGAGACCCAGTACTTC.